The T cell receptor beta chain described here comes from a study of vaccination and CD4 T cells after COVID-19. The CDR3 sequence is 13 residues long. Trimming removed 4 bases at V and 0 bases at J, with 7 bases between. CDR1 SGHDT and CDR2 YYEEEE come from the germline V gene. Cultured CD4+ T cell DNA underwent sequencing with the Oncomine TCR Beta short-read assay. Each CDR3 protein is one row after TCRdb ran MiXCR on the PCR reads. The sample has 15,000 to 20,000 distinct CDR3 sequences, 40% to 50% seen once. Treatment described: roughly 10-day PBMC culture with coronavirus spike peptide pools or control peptides (ViraFEST assay). This clonotype was found once. Antigen specificity is unknown.

This TCR was sampled from a human donor who had recovered from COVID-19. This specimen consisted of CD4+ T cells from blood, cultured in vitro, obtained before SARS-CoV-2 vaccination. The chain is built from TRBV5-6 and TRBJ1-1; D gene ambiguous. CDR3 bases: TGTGCCAGCAGCATGACCGTGAACACTGAAGCTTTCTTT. Residues: CASSMTVNTEAFF.